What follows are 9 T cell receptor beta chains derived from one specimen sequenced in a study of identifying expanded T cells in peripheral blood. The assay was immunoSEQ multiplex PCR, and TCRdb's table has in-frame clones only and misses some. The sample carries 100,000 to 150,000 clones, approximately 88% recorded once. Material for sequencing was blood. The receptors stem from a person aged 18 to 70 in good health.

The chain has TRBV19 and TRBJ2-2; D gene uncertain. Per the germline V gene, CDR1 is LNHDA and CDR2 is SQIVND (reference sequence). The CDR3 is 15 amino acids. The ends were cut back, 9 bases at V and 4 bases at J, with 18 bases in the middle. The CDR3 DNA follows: TGTGCCAGCCTCAGGAGTCAAGCTGGCACCGGGGAGCTGTTTTTT. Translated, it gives CASLRSQAGTGELFF.

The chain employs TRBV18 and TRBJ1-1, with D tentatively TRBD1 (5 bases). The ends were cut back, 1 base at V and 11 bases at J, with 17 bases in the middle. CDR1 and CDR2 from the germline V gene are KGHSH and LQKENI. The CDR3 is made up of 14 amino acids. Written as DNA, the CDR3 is TGTGCCAGCTCACCACGGGACGAACAAATTGGGGCTTTCTTT. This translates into CASSPRDEQIGAFF.

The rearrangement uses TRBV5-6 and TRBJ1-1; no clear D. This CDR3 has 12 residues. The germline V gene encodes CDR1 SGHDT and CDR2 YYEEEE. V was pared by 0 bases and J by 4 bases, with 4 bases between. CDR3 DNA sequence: TGTGCCAGCAGCTTGGGAAGCACTGAAGCTTTCTTT. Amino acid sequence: CASSLGSTEAFF.

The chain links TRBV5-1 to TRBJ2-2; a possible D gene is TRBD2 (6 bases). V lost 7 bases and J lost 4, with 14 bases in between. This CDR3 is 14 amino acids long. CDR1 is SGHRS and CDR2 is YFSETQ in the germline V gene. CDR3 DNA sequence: TGCGCCAGCGGGACGGGGGTCGGCACCGGGGAGCTGTTTTTT. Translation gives CASGTGVGTGELFF.

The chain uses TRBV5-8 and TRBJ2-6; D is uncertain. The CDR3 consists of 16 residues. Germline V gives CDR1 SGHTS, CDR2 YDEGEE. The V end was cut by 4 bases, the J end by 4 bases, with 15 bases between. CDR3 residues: CASSLSTSWGANVLTF. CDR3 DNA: TGTGCCAGCAGCCTTTCCACGTCGTGGGGGGCCAACGTCCTGACTTTC. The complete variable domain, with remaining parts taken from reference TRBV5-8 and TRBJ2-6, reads EAGVTQSPTHLIKTRGQQATLRCSPISGHTSVYWYQQALGLGLQFLLWYDEGEERNRGNFPPRFSGRQFPNYSSELNVNALELEDSALYLCASSLSTSWGANVLTFGAGSRLTVL.

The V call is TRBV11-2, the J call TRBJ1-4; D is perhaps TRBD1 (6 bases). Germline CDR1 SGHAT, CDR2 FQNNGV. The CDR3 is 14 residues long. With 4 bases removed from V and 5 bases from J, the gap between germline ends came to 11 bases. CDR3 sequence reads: CASSYGGLNEKLFF. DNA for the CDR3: TGTGCCAGCAGCTACGGGGGGCTCAATGAAAAACTGTTTTTT. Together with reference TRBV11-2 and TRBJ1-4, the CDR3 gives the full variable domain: EAGVAQSPRYKIIEKRQSVAFWCNPISGHATLYWYQQILGQGPKLLIQFQNNGVVDDSQLPKDRFSAERLKGVDSTLKIQPAKLEDSAVYLCASSYGGLNEKLFFGSGTQLSVL.

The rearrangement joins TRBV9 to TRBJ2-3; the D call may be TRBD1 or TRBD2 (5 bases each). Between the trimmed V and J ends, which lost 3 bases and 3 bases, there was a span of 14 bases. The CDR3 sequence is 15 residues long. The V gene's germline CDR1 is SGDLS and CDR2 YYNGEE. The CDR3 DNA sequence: TGTGCCAGCAGCGAGGGGACCGTTCCGACAGATACGCAGTATTTT. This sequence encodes CASSEGTVPTDTQYF. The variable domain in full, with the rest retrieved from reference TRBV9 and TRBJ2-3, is DSGVTQTPKHLITATGQRVTLRCSPRSGDLSVYWYQQSLDQGLQFLIQYYNGEERAKGNILERFSAQQFPDLHSELNLSSLELGDSALYFCASSEGTVPTDTQYFGPGTRLTVL.

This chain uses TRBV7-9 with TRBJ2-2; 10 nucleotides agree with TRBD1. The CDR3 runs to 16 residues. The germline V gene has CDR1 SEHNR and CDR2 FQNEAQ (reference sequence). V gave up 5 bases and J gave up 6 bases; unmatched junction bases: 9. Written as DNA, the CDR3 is TGTGCCAGCAGCCTTCGGGACAGGGGAAGTCCCGGGGAGCTGTTTTTT. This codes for CASSLRDRGSPGELFF.

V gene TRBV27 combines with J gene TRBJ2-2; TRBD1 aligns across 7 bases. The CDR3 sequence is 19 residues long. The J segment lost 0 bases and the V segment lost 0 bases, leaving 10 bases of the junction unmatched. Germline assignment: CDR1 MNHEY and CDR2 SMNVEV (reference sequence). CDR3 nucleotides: TGTGCCAGCAGTTTATCGCACAGGGGCGGATCCACGAACACCGGGGAGCTGTTTTTT. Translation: CASSLSHRGGSTNTGELFF.